This T cell receptor (beta chain) was sequenced in a study of HIV-infected children after antiretroviral therapy interruption. General study findings and limits: The Gini coefficient of naive CD4+ repertoires rose, returning to baseline by 3 years.

Trimming at V came to 5 bases and at J to 3 bases, leaving 11 bases not matched to a gene. CDR1 and CDR2 (germline): PRHDT, FYEKMQ (reference sequence). There are 18 residues in the CDR3. Treatment described: PENTA 11 planned treatment interruption arm or continuous ART arm. At least 5 million viable PBMCs were required per cryopreserved sample. This clonotype was counted at least ten times. As yet, its antigen is unknown. RNA-based 3' RACE libraries used unique molecular identifiers. One entry per CDR3 protein results from TCRdb running MiXCR on the 3' RACE reads. The sample comprises about 46,000 distinct CDR3 sequences, 3.5% to 5% of which are singletons, and 0.6% to 0.85% rests with the top ten.

The starting material was CD45RA+ CD4+ T cells from PBMCs, pooled from several time points, obtained from a donor given antiretroviral therapy, either interrupted or continuous. Noted subset: naive CD4+ CD45RA+ CD45RO- T cells. This sequence was found in a pool of human donors with HIV. The chain employs TRBV13 and TRBJ2-3; 13 bases map to TRBD2. DNA for the CDR3: TGTGCCAGCAGCGTAAGCCCGGGACTAGCGGGGAAAACAGATACGCAGTATTTT. As protein: CASSVSPGLAGKTDTQYF. The entire variable domain, with the rest obtained from reference TRBV13 and TRBJ2-3, is as follows: AAGVIQSPRHLIKEKRETATLKCYPIPRHDTVYWYQQGPGQDPQFLISFYEKMQSDKGSIPDRFSAQQFSDYHSELNMSSLELGDSALYFCASSVSPGLAGKTDTQYFGPGTRLTVL.